Shown below are 22 T cell receptor beta chains from a single sample sequenced in a study of CXCR3-negative and CXCR3-positive naive CD8 T cells. All TRB cDNA libraries came from 5' RACE performed with UMI labels. TCRdb re-called the 5' RACE reads; one entry per CDR3 protein, DNA not given. This sample's table reports about 130,000 distinct CDR3 sequences. The sample comprised naive CXCR3- CD8+ T cells from blood. Specified subset: CD45RO-CCR7+CD27+CD95- naive CD8+ T cells lacking CXCR3 (TNR3-). The receptors were gathered from a human donor in good health. Some clones in this sample may be carry-over from other donors' samples.

The V gene is TRBV7-9, the J gene TRBJ2-3; as DNA is missing, the TRBD1 call by TCRdb cannot be tested. This CDR3 spans 13 amino acids. CDR1 and CDR2 from the germline V gene are SEHNR and FQNEAQ (reference sequence). The CDR3 here is CASSSKDRGSQYF.

V is TRBV20-1 and J is TRBJ1-5; the D gene TCRdb calls, TRBD1, cannot be checked with no DNA. The CDR3 is 12 amino acids. Germline-derived CDR1 and CDR2 are DFQATT and SNEGSKA (reference sequence). The CDR3 region is CSAKGPGEPQHF.

V usage is TRBV2 and J usage is TRBJ2-1. This CDR3 is 15 amino acids long. Germline values: CDR1 SNHLY, CDR2 FYNNEI. This CDR3 reads CASSGTGSTYNEQFF.

V is TRBV29-1 and J is TRBJ1-2; TCRdb outputs TRBD1, but without DNA this stays unchecked. CDR1 and CDR2 (germline): SQVTM, ANQGSEA. The CDR3 loop spans 14 amino acids. The CDR3 here is CSVEAPASRGGYTF. Drawing the rest from reference TRBV29-1 and TRBJ1-2, the complete variable domain is SAVISQKPSRDICQRGTSLTIQCQVDSQVTMMFWYRQQPGQSLTLIATANQGSEATYESGFVIDKFPISRPNLTFSTLTVSNMSPEDSSIYLCSVEAPASRGGYTFGSGTRLTVV.

The V and J genes are TRBV28 and TRBJ1-4. Germline lookup yields CDR1 MDHEN and CDR2 SYDVKM. The CDR3 covers 14 residues. The CDR3 sequence is CASSLLLSGEKLFF.

V and J are TRBV5-1 and TRBJ1-1. The CDR3 contains 14 residues. Looked up from germline, CDR1 is SGHRS and CDR2 is YFSETQ. The chain's CDR3 is CASFEGPGNTEAFF. Looking up the rest from reference TRBV5-1 and TRBJ1-1 gives the full variable domain: KAGVTQTPRYLIKTRGQQVTLSCSPISGHRSVSWYQQTPGQGLQFLFEYFSETQRNKGNFPGRFSGRQFSNSRSEMNVSTLELGDSALYLCASFEGPGNTEAFFGQGTRLTVV.

V is TRBV6-2 or TRBV6-3 and J is TRBJ2-3; TCRdb indicates TRBD2, and absent DNA this call remains unverified. The CDR3 loop spans 17 amino acids. Per the germline V gene, CDR1 is MNHEY and CDR2 is SVGEGT. CDR3 in amino acids: CASSPSWRGVSTDTQYF.

The chain combines TRBV13 with TRBJ1-4. Germline assignment: CDR1 PRHDT and CDR2 FYEKMQ (reference sequence). The CDR3 length is 15 residues. The CDR3 sequence: CASSLDGATNEKLFF.

V gene TRBV4-2 combines with J gene TRBJ2-2; TCRdb lists TRBD1, though no DNA is available to test this call. Germline CDR1 is LGHNA and CDR2 is YNFKEQ. There are 16 residues in the CDR3. This CDR3 is CASSQALAGDHGELFF.

The rearrangement uses TRBV2 and TRBJ2-7; the TCRdb D gene call, TRBD2, has no DNA to confirm it. This CDR3 comprises 15 residues. The germline V gene has CDR1 SNHLY and CDR2 FYNNEI. The CDR3 reads CASSPSRGVGGEQYF.

The chain uses TRBV7-8 and TRBJ2-1. The CDR3 is 15 amino acids. CDR1 is SGHVS, CDR2 FQNEAQ, per germline. The CDR3 region is CASSSTTVSYNEQFF.

V is TRBV5-1 and J is TRBJ2-5; TCRdb indicates TRBD2, and absent DNA this call remains unverified. Per germline, CDR1 SGHRS and CDR2 YFSETQ. This CDR3 has 16 amino acids. The CDR3 sequence is CASSFFGEGTQETQYF.

The V and J genes are TRBV11-2 and TRBJ2-7. Germline loops: CDR1 SGHAT, CDR2 FQNNGV. CDR3 length: 14 residues. The CDR3 here is CASSLETGTYEQYF.

This sequence joins TRBV7-9 and TRBJ2-7; the TCRdb call, TRBD1, lacks DNA for checking. This CDR3 region has 13 residues. Per germline, CDR1 SEHNR and CDR2 FQNEAQ (reference sequence). The CDR3 sequence is CASSHQGSDEQYF.

The chain has TRBV12-3 or TRBV12-4 and TRBJ2-1. This CDR3 comprises 14 residues. The CDR3 region is CASSFGQPNNEQFF.

The chain links TRBV9 to TRBJ2-7; TCRdb selects TRBD1, and the lack of DNA leaves this call unchecked. In germline, CDR1 is SGDLS, CDR2 YYNGEE. This CDR3 region has 14 residues. CDR3 loop: CASSVGGAEYEQYF. Together with reference TRBV9 and TRBJ2-7, the CDR3 gives the full variable domain: DSGVTQTPKHLITATGQRVTLRCSPRSGDLSVYWYQQSLDQGLQFLIQYYNGEERAKGNILERFSAQQFPDLHSELNLSSLELGDSALYFCASSVGGAEYEQYFGPGTRLTVT.

This sequence joins TRBV12-3 or TRBV12-4 and TRBJ1-5; no DNA is available, so the TRBD1 call from TCRdb remains unchecked. The CDR3 is 17 amino acids. CDR3 region: CASSFQSGWGGNQPQHF.

This chain's CDR3 is CASSYSELNTEAFF. This chain joins TRBV6-2 or TRBV6-3 and TRBJ1-1. CDR1 MNHEY and CDR2 SVGEGT come from the germline V gene. The CDR3 loop spans 14 amino acids.

V usage is TRBV7-8 and J usage is TRBJ2-3. Germline loops: CDR1 SGHVS, CDR2 FQNEAQ. The CDR3 sequence is 15 residues long. The CDR3 sequence is CASSLVHTFPDTQYF.

The chain has TRBV7-7 and TRBJ2-2; the TCRdb D gene call, TRBD2, has no DNA to confirm it. Germline V gene lookup returns CDR1 SSHAT and CDR2 FNYEAQ (reference sequence). CDR3 length: 14 residues. This CDR3 is CASSPVGGTGELFF.

The CDR3 here is CSAGPGRRNTEAFF. This chain connects TRBV20-1 to TRBJ1-1; the D call of TRBD1 rests on TCRdb alone, since no DNA is present to check it. The CDR3 length is 14 residues. CDR1 is DFQATT and CDR2 is SNEGSKA in the germline V gene (reference sequence).

The chain has TRBV24-1 and TRBJ2-3; with no DNA, the TCRdb D assignment of TRBD2 cannot be verified. The length of the CDR3 is 20 residues. Germline-derived CDR1 and CDR2 are KGHDR and SFDVKD. The CDR3: CATSDPAARTSGRAPDTQYF.